This TCR beta chain was found in a study of cytomegalovirus exposure and HLA in healthy donors. At the level of the study: Earlier results showed roughly 120 million unique TCR beta sequences derived from approximately 170 million T cells.

With 6 bases removed from V and 2 bases from J, the gap between germline ends came to 11 bases. The CDR3 extends over 13 amino acids. CDR1 SEHNR and CDR2 FQNEAQ come from the germline V gene (reference sequence). In the case of this clone: Its cognate antigen is unknown.

Primers included in the PCR were 60 Vbeta and 13 Jbeta primers. Authors' methods: Later reanalysis found 80 million or so unique TCR beta chains, roughly 9.9 million of them shared. The protocol was immunoSEQ multiplex PCR, while the TCRdb copy is restricted to in-frame clones and leaves out a portion. The V and J calls and clone size are taken from that table; D and trimming were inferred from the DNA. The table shows about 150,000 clones, with roughly three quarters occurring only once. General observations from the study: Associated with HLA alleles at 0.05 false discovery rate in a later analysis were 16,951 TCR beta sequences. Researchers reportedly found TCR beta sequences accurately predicted most subjects' HLA-A and HLA-B alleles.

V usage is TRBV7-9 and J usage is TRBJ2-7; D not resolved. The specimen sequenced was PBMCs. The source is a human donor in good health. The CDR3 sequence is CASSVGPTYEQYF. The DNA for the CDR3 is TGTGCCAGCAGTGTGGGCCCGACCTACGAGCAGTACTTC.